The next 24 T cell receptor beta chains were all read from a single sample in a study of control samples from healthy donors and cancer patients (dated by TCRdb to the early 2020s). The method was the immunoSEQ multiplex PCR assay. TCRdb's version of the immuneACCESS table is confined to in-frame rearrangements and falls short of the full clone set. An unresolved V gene accounts for under half of the shortfall where checked; the remainder is of unknown origin. Here the sample has around 70,000 clones; 85% to 95% occur a single time. The ten largest clones capture more than 2.5% of the sample. Sequencing was done on a sample of blood. These receptors all stem from a woman aged 30 to 39 in good health.

The chain is built from TRBV13 and TRBJ2-3; 11 bases are a match to TRBD2. V shed 5 bases, J shed 4 bases, and the junction held 5 bases outside the gene matches. The CDR3 has 15 amino acids. Germline CDR1 PRHDT, CDR2 FYEKMQ (reference sequence). CDR3 DNA: TGTGCCAGCAGCCTACTAGCGGGGGAGGCAGATACGCAGTATTTT. Protein product: CASSLLAGEADTQYF.

The gene calls are TRBV21-1 and TRBJ1-2; whether TRBD1, the table's D call, matches the DNA was not checked. TRBV21-1 is reported as a pseudogene. The CDR3 spans 17 residues. The CDR3 loop is CASSKRGRGQLNYGYTF. CDR3 nucleotide sequence: TGTGCCAGCAGCAAAAGGGGGCGGGGACAGCTGAACTATGGCTACACCTTC.

This CDR3 is CASSPARDPSNEKLFF. The CDR3 DNA sequence: TGCGCCAGCAGCCCGGCCAGGGATCCGTCTAATGAAAAACTGTTTTTT. The V gene is TRBV4-1, the J gene TRBJ1-4, with a weak D call TRBD1 (5 bases). The V and J ends lost 4 bases and 3 bases respectively, with 15 bases between them. CDR3 size: 16 residues. Germline V CDR1 and CDR2: MGHRA, YSYEKL.

The V call is TRBV3-1 (or the pseudogene TRBV3-2), the J call TRBJ2-1, with a possible D match to TRBD2 (7 bases). The CDR3 has 14 amino acids. Between the trimmed V and J ends, which lost 10 bases and 3 bases, there was a span of 16 bases. Germline V CDR1 and CDR2: LGHDT, YNNKEL (reference sequence). The CDR3 spells CATTGGPSYNEQFF. The CDR3 bases are TGTGCCACGACCGGGGGGCCGAGCTACAATGAGCAGTTCTTC.

V and J are TRBV3-1 (or the pseudogene TRBV3-2) and TRBJ1-5; D gene unclear. The CDR3 has 14 amino acids. Trimming cost V 4 bases and J 0 bases, with 7 bases left between them. Germline V gives CDR1 LGHDT, CDR2 YNNKEL (reference sequence). Here the CDR3 reads CASSPVYSNQPQHF. Here the CDR3 DNA reads TGTGCCAGCAGCCCGGTCTATAGCAATCAGCCCCAGCATTTT.

This chain links TRBV3-1 (or the pseudogene TRBV3-2) with TRBJ2-1; no reliable D call. CDR1 and CDR2 from the germline V gene are LGHDT and YNNKEL (reference sequence). The V gene lost 2 bases and the J gene lost 5 bases, with 4 bases spanning the gap. The CDR3 runs 12 residues. CDR3 residues: CASSQMDNEQFF. The CDR3 bases are TGTGCCAGCAGCCAAATGGACAATGAGCAGTTCTTC.

This chain links TRBV18 with TRBJ1-2; the D is unclear. This CDR3 contains 13 residues. The V gene's germline CDR1 is KGHSH and CDR2 LQKENI. Trimming cost V 5 bases and J 6 bases, with 13 bases left between them. The CDR3 loop is CASSAATIDGYTF. The CDR3 coding sequence is TGTGCCAGCTCAGCGGCTACGATCGATGGCTACACCTTC.

The chain couples TRBV27 to TRBJ1-6; perhaps TRBD1 as D (5 bases). From germline, CDR1 is MNHEY and CDR2 SMNVEV (reference sequence). CDR3 length: 15 amino acids. V dropped 8 bases and J dropped 6 bases, with 17 bases sitting between them. The CDR3 spells CASRGGETVNSPLHF. DNA of the CDR3: TGTGCCAGCCGAGGCGGGGAGACAGTTAATTCACCCCTCCACTTT.

The rearrangement uses TRBV9 and TRBJ2-3; 10 nucleotides match TRBD2. V shed 3 bases and J 6 bases; nucleotides not matched to a gene: 7. Germline values: CDR1 SGDLS, CDR2 YYNGEE. The CDR3 sequence is 15 residues long. CDR3: CASSAAGGLRDTQYF. CDR3 coding DNA: TGTGCCAGCAGCGCAGCGGGGGGGCTCCGTGATACGCAGTATTTT.

A single count supports this clone. V usage is TRBV7-3 and J usage is TRBJ2-3; 9 nucleotides align to TRBD2. The V and J ends lost 1 base and 6 bases, in that order; junction bases with no gene match: 8. The CDR3 runs 16 residues. Germline V gene data show CDR1 as SGHTA and CDR2 as FQGTGA. The CDR3 spells CASSLSGSGGPDTQYF. In DNA, the CDR3 is TGTGCCAGCAGCTTAAGTGGTAGCGGGGGTCCTGATACGCAGTATTTT.

The V and J genes are TRBV27 and TRBJ1-6; a possible D gene is TRBD1 (5 bases). Trimming stripped 7 bases from V and 3 bases from J, with 10 bases between. The CDR3 is 14 amino acids. Germline lookup yields CDR1 MNHEY and CDR2 SMNVEV (reference sequence). The DNA of the CDR3 is TGTGCCAGCAATATCCAGGGCTATAATTCACCCCTCCACTTT. Protein: CASNIQGYNSPLHF.

This rearrangement joins TRBV14 to TRBJ2-3; D not certain. The ends were cut back, 1 base at V and 7 bases at J, with 18 bases in the middle. This CDR3 spans 16 amino acids. Looked up from germline, CDR1 is SGHDN and CDR2 is FVKESK. DNA for the CDR3: TGTGCCAGCAGCCAAGCCGATTCGGGCATCGGTCATACGCAGTATTTT. This encodes CASSQADSGIGHTQYF.

The chain is built from TRBV2 and TRBJ1-5; 9 bases line up with TRBD1. From germline, CDR1 is SNHLY and CDR2 FYNNEI. V shed 4 bases and J 7 bases; nucleotides not matched to a gene: 5. There are 14 residues in the CDR3. Written as DNA, the CDR3 is TGTGCCAGCAGTGCCACAGGGGGCAGCCAGCCCCAGCATTTT. Translation gives CASSATGGSQPQHF.

Here the CDR3 reads CASSGSGTAYGYTF. The CDR3 coding sequence is TGTGCCAGCAGTGGATCCGGGACAGCCTATGGCTACACCTTC. J is TRBJ1-2 and V is TRBV27, with TRBD1 matching over 7 bases. The CDR3 has 14 residues. Germline V gives CDR1 MNHEY, CDR2 SMNVEV (reference sequence). V trimming: 5 bases; J trimming: 4 bases; junction bases outside the gene matches: 7.

CDR3 coding DNA: TGTGCCTGGAGCGCGACAGGGAACACTGAAGCTTTCTTT. It is translated as CAWSATGNTEAFF. J is TRBJ1-1 and V is TRBV30, with a tentative D call TRBD1 (6 bases). Trimming shortened V by 3 bases and J by 1 base, and 9 bases separated the two germline ends. The CDR3 has 13 amino acids. Germline CDR1 is GTSNPN and CDR2 is SVGIG (reference sequence).

The chain recombines TRBV3-1 (or the pseudogene TRBV3-2) with TRBJ1-1, with D unresolved. This CDR3 comprises 14 residues. The germline CDR1 and CDR2 sequences are LGHDT and YNNKEL (reference sequence). V was clipped by 1 base and J by 1 base, with 7 bases between them. The CDR3 sequence: CASSQGISNTEAFF. CDR3 coding DNA: TGTGCCAGCAGCCAAGGGATATCGAACACTGAAGCTTTCTTT.

V is TRBV5-5 and J is TRBJ2-2; 11 positions match TRBD1. V shed 4 bases and J 1 base; nucleotides not matched to a gene: 9. In germline, CDR1 is SGHKS, CDR2 YYEKEE (reference sequence). The CDR3 has 18 amino acids. Here the CDR3 DNA reads TGTGCCAGCAGCAAGGACAGGGGGCTAGGTTTGAACACCGGGGAGCTGTTTTTT. This codes for CASSKDRGLGLNTGELFF.

The chain is built from TRBV13 and TRBJ1-6; TRBD1 matches at 9 bases. Germline V gives CDR1 PRHDT, CDR2 FYEKMQ (reference sequence). This CDR3 comprises 12 residues. The V gene end was trimmed by 5 bases and the J gene end by 14 bases; junction bases not matched to a gene: 4. The CDR3 DNA sequence: TGTGCCAGCAGCCGGGGACAGGGCACCCTCCACTTT. The encoded protein is CASSRGQGTLHF.

The rearrangement joins TRBV5-4 to TRBJ1-6; maybe TRBD1 (5 bases). Trimming pared 0 bases from V and 5 bases from J, leaving 9 bases between. CDR1 SGHNT and CDR2 YYREEE come from the germline V gene (reference sequence). The CDR3 sequence is 15 residues long. The CDR3 bases are TGTGCCAGCAGCTTGGGGCAGGGAAATAATTCACCCCTCCACTTT. Translation: CASSLGQGNNSPLHF.

The chain links TRBV5-6 to TRBJ1-1; unclear D gene. Germline values: CDR1 SGHDT, CDR2 YYEEEE. Trimming took off 4 bases at V and 5 bases at J, with 12 bases between the two ends. The CDR3 runs to 13 residues. CDR3 protein: CASSRSLETEAFF. CDR3 in DNA: TGTGCCAGCAGCCGGAGCCTCGAGACTGAAGCTTTCTTT.

The chain couples TRBV5-4 to TRBJ2-7; no firm D call. Germline values: CDR1 SGHNT, CDR2 YYREEE (reference sequence). CDR3 length: 13 amino acids. The ends were cut back, 0 bases at V and 3 bases at J, with 7 bases in the middle. As DNA, the CDR3 is TGTGCCAGCAGCTTGGGTTCGGGCTACGAGCAGTACGTC. Amino acids: CASSLGSGYEQYV.

The chain uses TRBV15 and TRBJ1-4; D is undetermined. CDR1 and CDR2 (germline): LNHNV, YYDKDF (reference sequence). V gave up 2 bases and J gave up 4 bases, with 14 bases separating them. This CDR3 region has 16 residues. The CDR3 spells CATSRTAFEGNEKLFF. CDR3 DNA: TGTGCCACCAGCAGAACCGCCTTTGAGGGTAATGAAAAACTGTTTTTT. The full variable domain, rest sourced from reference TRBV15 and TRBJ1-4, is DAMVIQNPRYQVTQFGKPVTLSCSQTLNHNVMYWYQQKSSQAPKLLFHYYDKDFNNEADTPDNFQSRRPNTSFCFLDIRSPGLGDTAMYLCATSRTAFEGNEKLFFGSGTQLSVL.

The chain couples TRBV25-1 to TRBJ1-2; D remains ambiguous. The V gene lost 1 base and the J gene lost 7 bases, with 13 bases spanning the gap. The germline V gene encodes CDR1 MGHDK and CDR2 SYGVNS. CDR3 length: 14 amino acids. CDR3 bases: TGTGCCAGCAGTGAATTATCGAGGGAAGTTGGCTACACCTTC. As protein: CASSELSREVGYTF.

This chain links TRBV27 with TRBJ1-2, with D tentatively TRBD1 (5 bases). V was cut by 10 bases and J by 5 bases, with 11 bases left in between. The length of the CDR3 is 11 residues. Germline CDR1 MNHEY, CDR2 SMNVEV (reference sequence). The CDR3 here is CATLGGYGYTF. CDR3 in DNA: TGTGCCACCCTTGGGGGGTATGGCTACACCTTC.